This T cell receptor (beta chain) was profiled in a study of cytomegalovirus exposure and HLA in healthy donors. In the study overall: Around four fifths of roughly 430 genotyped donors fell in the Caucasian-associated ancestry cluster. Notes on the study in general: When analyzed later, a missense DCLRE1C variant was found to be linked to TCR beta V- and J-gene trimming.

PCR primers comprised 60 Vbeta and 13 Jbeta primers. The assay was immunoSEQ multiplex PCR, and TCRdb's table has in-frame clones only and misses some. The sample lists approximately 150,000 clones; 65% to 80% were seen once. The CDR3 sequence is 13 residues long. Trimming cost V 7 bases and J 2 bases; bases outside gene matches: 2. Germline assignment: CDR1 SNHLY and CDR2 FYNNEI. With regard to this clone: Its specificity is not known.

Sequencing was done on a sample of PBMCs. This sequence joins TRBV2 and TRBJ2-7; 10 bases align to TRBD2. The sequence was collected from a woman aged 40 to 50 in good health and CMV-seronegative. DNA for the CDR3: TGTGCCAGCACGAGCGGGGGGGCCTACGAGCAGTACTTC. Amino acids: CASTSGGAYEQYF.